The 19 T cell receptor beta chains below all came from one sample that was sequenced in a study of T cells in Graves' hyperthyroidism and ophthalmopathy. Authors of the study amplified TCR beta CDR3 regions from RNA transcripts. The primer set for the first-round RT-PCR of the TCR CDR3 was HTBI. TCRdb passed the multiplex PCR reads through MiXCR, listing each CDR3 protein once. The sample gives 300,000 to 500,000 distinct CDR3 sequences, around an eighth of which show up once; around 27% is in the top ten. Source material: blood. The receptors originated from a man in his fifties or sixties with Graves' ophthalmopathy.

This chain connects TRBV18 to TRBJ2-1; TRBD2 aligns across 14 bases. Germline V CDR1 and CDR2: KGHSH, LQKENI. J lost 0 bases, V lost 5 bases, and 9 bases had no gene match. CDR3 length: 19 residues. In nucleotides, the CDR3 is TGTGCCAGCTCAACACAGACTAGCGGGAGGGCTCGCTCCTACAATGAGCAGTTCTTC. The encoded protein is CASSTQTSGRARSYNEQFF.

This clonotype has at least ten counts. The chain is built from TRBV11-2 and TRBJ1-6; D gene unclear. V dropped 3 bases and J dropped 3 bases, with 12 bases sitting between them. This CDR3 comprises 16 residues. Germline V lookup: CDR1 SGHAT, CDR2 FQNNGV. The CDR3 sequence: CASSLLDGSYNSPLHF. The DNA for the CDR3 is TGTGCCAGCAGCTTGTTAGACGGCAGCTATAATTCACCCCTCCACTTT.

The table lists this clonotype with many counts. DNA of the CDR3: TGCGCCAGCCGGCCCGAAGCCTACAATGAGCAGTTCTTC. It encodes CASRPEAYNEQFF. The chain has TRBV5-1 and TRBJ2-1; no reliable D call. Germline-derived CDR1 and CDR2 are SGHRS and YFSETQ. V lost 7 bases, J lost 2 bases, and 10 bases lay in between. This CDR3 is 13 amino acids long.

In this sample, this clonotype turned up a few times. The chain recombines TRBV5-1 with TRBJ2-7; 7 nucleotides align to TRBD1. Germline CDR1 SGHRS, CDR2 YFSETQ. The CDR3 consists of 14 residues. Losses at the gene ends were 5 bases for V and 3 bases for J; bases not matched to a gene: 8. CDR3 sequence reads: CASRETGTNYEQYF. CDR3 sequence (DNA): TGCGCCAGCAGAGAGACAGGGACGAACTACGAGCAGTACTTC.

This clonotype was seen only a few times. This chain connects TRBV6-2 or TRBV6-3 to TRBJ1-2; maybe TRBD1 (6 bases). The CDR3 extends over 16 amino acids. Germline lookup yields CDR1 MNHEY and CDR2 SVGEGT. Trimming pared 0 bases from V and 0 bases from J, leaving 11 bases between. The CDR3 DNA reads as TGTGCCAGCAGTTACTCATCCAGGGGAACTAACTATGGCTACACCTTC. It encodes CASSYSSRGTNYGYTF.

Points on this clonotype: Compared with germline, one end of the junction differs, possibly owing to a read error. The rearrangement joins TRBV5-1 to TRBJ2-7, with D maybe TRBD2 (6 bases). CDR3 length: 12 amino acids. Per the germline V gene, CDR1 is SGHRS and CDR2 is YFSETQ. Here the CDR3 DNA reads TGCGCCTGCAGCTTGCGGGGCCAGGAGCAGTACTTC. It translates to CACSLRGQEQYF.

This clonotype was counted ten times or more. The rearrangement joins TRBV2 to TRBJ1-1, with 8 bases aligning to TRBD1. CDR3 length: 14 residues. Per germline, CDR1 SNHLY and CDR2 FYNNEI. CDR3 region: CANSSGQGITEAFF. CDR3 in DNA: TGTGCTAACAGCTCCGGACAGGGAATCACTGAAGCTTTCTTT.

Points on this clonotype: This may be a read error, as it is one base from a much larger clone. The chain has TRBV27 and TRBJ2-3; D is undetermined. The germline gives CDR1 MNHEY, CDR2 SMNVEV (reference sequence). The CDR3 covers 13 residues. The CDR3 loop reads CASSPTYTDAQYF. DNA of the CDR3: TGTGCCAGCAGCCCCACGTACACAGATGCGCAGTATTTT.

The J gene is TRBJ1-5, the V gene TRBV29-1; maybe TRBD1 (5 bases). The CDR3 runs 14 residues. Germline V lookup: CDR1 SQVTM, CDR2 ANQGSEA. V dropped 7 bases and J dropped 6 bases, with 19 bases sitting between them. CDR3 region: CSAATRGWGQPQHF. The CDR3 DNA sequence: TGCAGCGCCGCGACAAGGGGCTGGGGTCAGCCCCAGCATTTT.

This clonotype was picked up a small number of times. The V and J genes are TRBV7-2 and TRBJ1-2; a weak D match, TRBD1 (5 bases). CDR1 is SGHTA and CDR2 is FQGNSA in the germline V gene. Trimming took off 2 bases at V and 8 bases at J, with 12 bases between the two ends. This CDR3 comprises 13 residues. Here the CDR3 DNA reads TGTGCCAGCAGCTTAAGGACATCAGGGGGCTACACCTTC. It yields the protein CASSLRTSGGYTF. The complete variable domain, with remaining parts taken from reference TRBV7-2 and TRBJ1-2, reads GAGVSQSPSNKVTEKGKDVELRCDPISGHTALYWYRQSLGQGLEFLIYFQGNSAPDKSGLPSDRFSAERTGGSVSTLTIQRTQQEDSAVYLCASSLRTSGGYTFGSGTRLTVV.

Of note for this clonotype: This could be a read error, since a much larger clone is one nucleotide away. The chain couples TRBV12-3 or TRBV12-4 to TRBJ2-1; either TRBD1 or TRBD2 may supply D (5 bases each). The CDR3 spans 15 residues. In DNA, the CDR3 is TGTGCCAGCAGTTTAGGGTCGGGGACCAACAATGAGCGGTTCTTC. Its translation is CASSLGSGTNNERFF.

In its sample, this clonotype was seen many times. This chain joins TRBV9 and TRBJ2-1; the D gene is possibly TRBD2 (5 bases). Between the trimmed V and J ends, which lost 2 bases and 5 bases, there was a span of 11 bases. The germline V gene has CDR1 SGDLS and CDR2 YYNGEE. The CDR3 is 14 amino acids. The CDR3 DNA sequence: TGTGCCAGCAGCGTTTCCACGGGAAACAATGAGCAGTTCTTC. Amino acids: CASSVSTGNNEQFF. The full variable domain, in which reference TRBV9 and TRBJ2-1 provide the parts outside the CDR3, is DSGVTQTPKHLITATGQRVTLRCSPRSGDLSVYWYQQSLDQGLQFLIQYYNGEERAKGNILERFSAQQFPDLHSELNLSSLELGDSALYFCASSVSTGNNEQFFGPGTRLTVL.

The V gene is TRBV6-1, the J gene TRBJ2-3; perhaps TRBD1 as D (5 bases). V was shortened by 5 bases and J by 3 bases, with 21 bases between the two germline ends. This CDR3 has 17 amino acids. CDR1 is MNHNS, CDR2 SASEGT, per germline. CDR3 bases: TGTGCCAGCAGTCCAAGGGGTGCAGGGATCAAAACAGATACGCAGTATTTT. Translating gives CASSPRGAGIKTDTQYF.

This clonotype was counted at least ten times. This rearrangement joins TRBV12-3 or TRBV12-4 to TRBJ1-1; TRBD1 might be the D (5 bases). V was pared by 5 bases and J by 11 bases, with 27 bases between. There are 16 residues in the CDR3. CDR3 amino acids: CASSPRMDTSGVDAFF. As DNA, the CDR3 is TGTGCCAGCAGTCCGAGAATGGACACCTCTGGGGTAGATGCTTTCTTT.

The chain employs TRBV9 and TRBJ2-2, with D possibly TRBD2 on 6 matching bases. V lost 4 bases and J 3 bases, leaving 16 bases between the germline ends. Germline CDR1 SGDLS, CDR2 YYNGEE. The CDR3 sequence is 16 residues long. In DNA, the CDR3 is TGTGCCAGCAGCCCCTATGGTAGCGGAGACACCGGGGAGCTGTTTTTT. It yields the protein CASSPYGSGDTGELFF.

V is TRBV5-1 and J is TRBJ2-2; D might be TRBD1 (6 bases). Per germline, CDR1 SGHRS and CDR2 YFSETQ. The CDR3 length is 13 residues. V was trimmed by 0 bases and J by 6 bases, leaving 6 bases between them. The CDR3 nucleotides are TGCGCCAGCAGCTTGGAGGGGGCCGGGGAGCTGTTTTTT. Its protein product is CASSLEGAGELFF.

This clonotype was detected ten times or more. This rearrangement joins TRBV2 to TRBJ2-1, with 11 nucleotides matching TRBD2. This CDR3 region has 14 residues. Per germline, CDR1 SNHLY and CDR2 FYNNEI. Trimming took 10 bases from V and 6 from J; bases not matched to a gene: 8. CDR3 amino acids: CATLAGGPSNEQFF. CDR3 nucleotide sequence: TGTGCCACCTTAGCGGGAGGGCCCTCCAATGAGCAGTTCTTC.

This rearrangement joins TRBV6-2 or TRBV6-3 to TRBJ2-5, with D perhaps matching TRBD1 or TRBD2 (5 bases each). Looked up from germline, CDR1 is MNHEY and CDR2 is SVGEGT. The CDR3 runs to 20 residues. Trimming removed 2 bases at V and 7 bases at J, with 32 bases between. The CDR3 reads CASSYTVSNLPGSQRGTQYF. In DNA form, the CDR3 reads TGTGCCAGCAGTTACACCGTTTCTAACCTGCCGGGAAGTCAGAGGGGGACCCAGTACTTC.

This clonotype was recorded a few times. The chain uses TRBV2 and TRBJ2-6; D remains ambiguous. The CDR3 length is 14 residues. Germline V gene lookup returns CDR1 SNHLY and CDR2 FYNNEI. Trimming took off 9 bases at V and 0 bases at J, with 9 bases between the two ends. As DNA, the CDR3 is TGTGCCAGTAGCCAGATCTCTGGGGCCAACGTCCTGACTTTC. Translating it yields CASSQISGANVLTF.